This is a list of T cell receptor beta chains from one sample in a study of T cells expressing NK-cell markers. TCRdb reworked the 5' RACE reads into one entry per CDR3 protein, no DNA. Its listing shows 350,000 to 400,000 distinct CDR3 sequences. Sequencing input: blood T cells: a sorted CD56 or NKG2C T cell subset, CD4+ or CD8+ T cells, or bulk PBMC T cells (not recorded which). The receptors derive from a woman between 50 and 59 years old in good health. Each CDR3 is given with its conserved first and last residue.

j_gene: TRBJ2-2
v_gene: TRBV24-1
CDR3aa: CATSDPGLAAGELFF

j_gene: TRBJ1-2
v_gene: TRBV6-6
CDR3aa: CASSYGTGVDYGYTF

j_gene: TRBJ1-2
v_gene: TRBV29-1
CDR3aa: CSAEGQGLLYGYTF

j_gene: TRBJ2-7
v_gene: TRBV5-5
CDR3aa: CASSLAATGGTYEQYF

j_gene: TRBJ1-2
v_gene: TRBV20-1
CDR3aa: CSARDLTGPYGYTF

j_gene: TRBJ2-5
v_gene: TRBV6-5
CDR3aa: CASREHGQETQYF

j_gene: TRBJ2-3
v_gene: TRBV5-1
CDR3aa: CASSLPDYTDTQYF

j_gene: TRBJ2-3
v_gene: TRBV11-2
CDR3aa: CASSLSGGRGFTSTDTQYF

j_gene: TRBJ2-5
v_gene: TRBV30
CDR3aa: CAWDRKETQYF

j_gene: TRBJ1-4
v_gene: TRBV9
CDR3aa: CASPPRQTHNEKLFF

j_gene: TRBJ1-1
v_gene: TRBV25-1
CDR3aa: CASRSVGTEAFF